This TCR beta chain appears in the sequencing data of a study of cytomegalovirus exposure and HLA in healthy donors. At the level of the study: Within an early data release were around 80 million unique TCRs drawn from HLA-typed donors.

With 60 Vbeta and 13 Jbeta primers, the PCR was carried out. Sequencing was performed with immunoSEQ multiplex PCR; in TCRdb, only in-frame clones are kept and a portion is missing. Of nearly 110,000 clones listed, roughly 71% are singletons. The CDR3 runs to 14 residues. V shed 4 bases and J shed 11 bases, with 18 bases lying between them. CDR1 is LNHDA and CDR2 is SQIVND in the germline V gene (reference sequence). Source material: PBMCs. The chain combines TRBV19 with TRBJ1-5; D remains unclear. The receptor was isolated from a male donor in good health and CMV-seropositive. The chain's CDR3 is CASSRILRREAQHF. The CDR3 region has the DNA TGTGCCAGTAGTAGGATACTCCGGCGTGAGGCCCAGCATTTT.